Below, 2 T cell receptor beta chains from the same sample are listed, as sequenced in a study of blood T cell repertoires in COVID-19. Clones were read by immunoSEQ multiplex PCR, and TCRdb kept only the in-frame ones, dropping some. This repertoire shows more than 200,000 clones, around 80% found once; its top ten account for roughly 4%. Sequencing used peripheral blood. The receptors here all came from a woman aged 40 to 50 with active or convalescent COVID-19.

In nucleotides, the CDR3 is TGTGCCAGCAGCTTAGGGCGGGGGGTGGATAACACTGAAGCTTTCTTT. Translated: CASSLGRGVDNTEAFF. This chain joins TRBV7-9 and TRBJ1-1; maybe TRBD1 (5 bases). CDR3 length equals 16 residues. V shed 1 base and J shed 2 bases, with 14 bases lying between them. The germline CDR1 and CDR2 sequences are SEHNR and FQNEAQ (reference sequence).

The rearrangement joins TRBV11-2 to TRBJ2-2; D is ambiguous. Trimming took off 1 base at V and 3 bases at J, with 6 bases between the two ends. Germline CDR1 SGHAT, CDR2 FQNNGV. The CDR3 loop spans 14 amino acids. The CDR3 sequence is CASSLGPDTGELFF. DNA for the CDR3: TGTGCCAGCAGCTTAGGCCCGGACACCGGGGAGCTGTTTTTT.